This record looks at one T cell receptor (beta chain) sequence and its context. Its antigen is not known. The entry originates in a study of cytotoxic CD8 clonotypes in ibrutinib-treated CLL. For the study at large: 24 partial and 2 complete responses; at median 68 months, approximately 14 remitted, about twelve progressed.

Germline CDR1 and CDR2: SGHVS and FNYEAQ. V lost 5 bases to trimming and J lost 3 bases, with 6 bases between them. The length of the CDR3 is 12 residues. Notes on the study in general: Rising at ibrutinib response, clonality subsequently fell back toward baseline at progression.

The repertoire was sequenced with immunoSEQ multiplex PCR; TCRdb's copy has only in-frame clones and lacks some. This table has around 70,000 clones, about 63% appearing once. The sequence derives from a human donor with chronic lymphocytic leukemia. Here the sequenced sample was PBMCs, taken after 12 months of ibrutinib treatment. This chain connects TRBV7-6 to TRBJ2-3; perhaps TRBD2 as D (5 bases). CDR3 sequence reads: CASSRGTDTQYF. The CDR3 bases are TGTGCCAGCAGCCGGGGAACAGATACGCAGTATTTT.